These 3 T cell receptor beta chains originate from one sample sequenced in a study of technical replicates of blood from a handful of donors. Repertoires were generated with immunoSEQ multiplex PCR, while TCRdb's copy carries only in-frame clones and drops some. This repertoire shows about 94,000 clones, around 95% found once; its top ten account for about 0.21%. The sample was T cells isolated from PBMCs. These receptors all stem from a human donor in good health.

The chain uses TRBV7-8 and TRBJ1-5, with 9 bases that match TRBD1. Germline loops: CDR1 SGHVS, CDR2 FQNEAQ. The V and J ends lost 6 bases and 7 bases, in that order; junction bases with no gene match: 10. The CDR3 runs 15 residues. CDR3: CASSFPGQGRQPQHF. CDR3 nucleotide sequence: TGTGCCAGCAGTTTTCCGGGACAGGGTCGGCAGCCCCAGCATTTT. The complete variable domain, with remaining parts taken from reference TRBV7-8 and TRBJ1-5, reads GAGVSQSPRYKVAKRGQDVALRCDPISGHVSLFWYQQALGQGPEFLTYFQNEAQLDKSGLPSDRFFAERPEGSVSTLKIQRTQQEDSAVYLCASSFPGQGRQPQHFGDGTRLSIL.

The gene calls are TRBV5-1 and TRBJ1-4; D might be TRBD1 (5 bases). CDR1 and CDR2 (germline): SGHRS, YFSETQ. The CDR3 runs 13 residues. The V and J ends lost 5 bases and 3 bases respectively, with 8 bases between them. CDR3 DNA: TGCGCCAGCAGGACAGATCCTAATGAAAAACTGTTTTTT. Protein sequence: CASRTDPNEKLFF.

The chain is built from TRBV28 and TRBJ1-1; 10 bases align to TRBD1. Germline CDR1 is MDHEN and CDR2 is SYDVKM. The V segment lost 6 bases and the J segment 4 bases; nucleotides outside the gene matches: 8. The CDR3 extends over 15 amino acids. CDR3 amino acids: CASRPPTGGFTEAFF. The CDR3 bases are TGTGCCAGCAGACCCCCGACAGGGGGCTTCACTGAAGCTTTCTTT.